This T cell receptor beta chain was obtained from a study of T cell responses to AZD1222 COVID-19 vaccine (dated by TCRdb to the early 2020s). Regarding the complete study: Because spike-specific TCR depth and breadth did not differ between the two schedules, AZD1222 recipients who got a second dose at roughly 4 weeks were pooled with those who got a second dose at roughly 12 weeks. TCR sequencing was performed for fewer than 250 trial participants, of whom roughly 200 were given two doses of AZD1222 and around 25 were given two doses of MenACWY control vaccine. Trial participants were enrolled by age into 18-55, 56-69 and 70-plus year subgroups, with about 150, 28 and 57 TCR-sequenced participants respectively. What the work shows at the level of the full study, not this receptor alone: In the small 56-69-year group, the increase in depth fell short of significance, most likely because of low power. Most participants were white British and females outnumbered males, and the authors suggested that clonal diversity may have been underestimated. A significant rise in spike-specific TCR breadth and depth was observed after two AZD1222 doses relative to day 0 and relative to MenACWY recipients. Because no samples from the day 14 peak response were available, repertoires could be characterized only after the peak T cell response. The vaccine-associated CD4 TCRs covered the entire spike protein, and the dominant responses fell in regions 160-218 and 743-854. Conclusions about previously exposed vaccinees are limited, since just 5 or 6 AZD1222 recipients were seropositive for SARS-CoV-2 at baseline. Reportedly, almost half of the unique spike-specific TCRs recognized epitopes lying outside the regions that are mutated in the B.1.351 and B.1.1.7 variants.

The CDR3 runs 14 amino acids, cysteine and phenylalanine included. Only the CDR3 DNA stays, 42 bases, in frame from base 1. Reading the germline V gene gives CDR1 MGHRA and CDR2 YSYEKL. V sheds 4 bases and J sheds 9 bases, leaving 16 bases between their ends. The CDR3 regions of human TCRbeta chains were subjected to immunosequencing. The published analysis was carried out like this. Repertoire TCRs were checked for matches against a reference library of SARS-CoV-2-specific TCRs that had been generated using the MIRA antigen-specificity platform. Breadth was defined as the fraction of unique TCRs that were SARS-CoV-2-associated, and depth was defined as the fraction of total T cells that were SARS-CoV-2-associated. Using the MIRA data, each spike-specific TCR was assigned both to the spike region to which the TCR was reactive and to a CD4 or CD8 class. Log10-transformed breadth and depth values were compared by one-way ANOVA with Sidak's multiple comparisons tests. Imported from immuneACCESS, the table was reduced by TCRdb to in-frame sequences with V and J called. These copies leave out some clones; in studies compared against another copy, an unresolved V gene accounts for under half, and the cause of the remainder is not known. Clonal size and the V and J genes are those of that table, whereas D and trimming came from the DNA. The sample table records some 130,000 clones; approximately 88% of these occur just once. The ten biggest clones cover approximately 4% of the sample.

The time point label of this sample denotes: baseline before first vaccination. The vaccinee samples were drawn from two UK trials, COV001 and COV002, one of which was a single-blind randomized controlled phase 2/3 trial testing AZD1222 (ChAdOx1 nCoV-19) in healthy adults. For TCRbeta chain sequencing, PBMC samples were collected from trial participants at day 0 and at day 28 after the second dose. In regard to this clone: Its antigen specificity is not known. No qualities accompany the bases; no much larger clone lies one base away.

This TCR was sampled from an adult in good health. The receptor chain draws on TRBV4-1 and TRBJ2-1; TRBD2 is a possible D gene, resting on 7 matching bases. Sequences were derived from peripheral blood, sampled on day 0 of AZD1222 vaccination. CDR3 region: CASSLGGAWGEQFF. The nucleotides read TGCGCCAGCAGCCTTGGGGGGGCCTGGGGTGAGCAGTTCTTC.